This TCR beta chain derives from a study of blood T cell repertoires in COVID-19. Overall study context: The United States, Italy and Spain were the sources of the acute and convalescent COVID-19 samples. PBMCs, B-cell-depleted T cells, or T cells provided the cDNA or gDNA that made up the material.

The CDR3 extends over 14 amino acids. CDR1 is SQVTM, CDR2 ANQGSEA, per germline. The junction had 4 bases not matched to a gene; V was cut back by 4 bases and J by 2 bases. Study processing details: Amplification from reference gene primers served as the basis for estimated nucleated cell counts. Only in-frame clones appear in the TCRdb table, and some are missing; sequencing was by immunoSEQ multiplex PCR. V, J and clone size were drawn from that table, and D and trimming were deduced from the DNA. Of under 100,000 clones detected, roughly 80% appear once; the ten largest clones hold 25%. The sequence was collected from a man at least 80 years old with active or convalescent COVID-19. The genes are TRBV29-1 and TRBJ2-5; 10 nucleotides align to TRBD2. The sequencing sample was made of peripheral blood. Written as DNA, the CDR3 is TGCAGCGTTGCTAGCGGGGGACTTCAAGAGACCCAGTACTTC. This encodes CSVASGGLQETQYF.